Each of the 11 T cell receptor beta chains below was sequenced from the same sample in a study of CD8+CD57+ T cells in acquired aplastic anemia. According to the study, genomic DNA was the template for TCR beta VDJ and CDR3 profiling. TCRdb processed the reads anew with MiXCR; each CDR3 protein has one entry. The profile shows 250,000 to 350,000 distinct CDR3 sequences, roughly 50% of them singletons. The sequencing input was sorted CD4+, CD8+, or CD8+CD57+ T cells (not recorded which) from PBMCs. The receptors here all came from a human donor with severe aplastic anemia or a healthy control (not recorded which).

The CDR3, as DNA: TGTGCCAGCAGCCCCCGAGGGGGACAGGGGCCCGGAGGAGAGACCCAGTACTTC. Translating gives CASSPRGGQGPGGETQYF. The V call is TRBV9, the J call TRBJ2-5, with 10 nucleotides matching TRBD1. Trimming took 4 bases from V and 4 from J; bases not matched to a gene: 16. Germline V CDR1 and CDR2: SGDLS, YYNGEE. This CDR3 spans 18 amino acids.

This clonotype was observed a few times. This rearrangement joins TRBV29-1 to TRBJ1-2; D unclear. Germline CDR1 is SQVTM and CDR2 is ANQGSEA. The V end was cut by 7 bases, the J end by 5 bases, with 20 bases between. There are 14 residues in the CDR3. Here the CDR3 reads CSARPSGLWYGYTF. Written as DNA, the CDR3 is TGCAGCGCACGCCCATCGGGCCTATGGTATGGCTACACCTTC.

The rearrangement uses TRBV7-2 and TRBJ1-2; TRBD1 is a possible D gene (5 bases). The CDR3 consists of 13 residues. Germline values: CDR1 SGHTA, CDR2 FQGNSA. V was cut by 5 bases and J by 8 bases, with 15 bases left in between. CDR3 protein: CASSGDQSRGYTF. The CDR3 nucleotides are TGTGCCAGCAGCGGGGACCAGAGTCGCGGCTACACCTTC. Full variable domain (remainder filled in from reference TRBV7-2 and TRBJ1-2): GAGVSQSPSNKVTEKGKDVELRCDPISGHTALYWYRQSLGQGLEFLIYFQGNSAPDKSGLPSDRFSAERTGGSVSTLTIQRTQQEDSAVYLCASSGDQSRGYTFGSGTRLTVV.

The chain couples TRBV6-5 to TRBJ2-5; 7 positions agree with TRBD1. Germline CDR1 is MNHEY and CDR2 is SVGAGI. The CDR3 is 15 residues long. V lost 5 bases to trimming and J lost 3 bases; unmatched junction nucleotides: 9. CDR3 DNA sequence: TGTGCCAGCAGTGGTACAGGGGCCGCCGAAGAGACCCAGTACTTC. It is translated as CASSGTGAAEETQYF.

This clonotype was seen more than once but under ten times. The chain couples TRBV2 to TRBJ1-6; D is perhaps TRBD1 (5 bases). The length of the CDR3 is 12 residues. Trimming stripped 6 bases from V and 8 bases from J, with 8 bases between. Germline-derived CDR1 and CDR2 are SNHLY and FYNNEI. This CDR3 is CASRGLDSPLHF. The CDR3 coding sequence is TGTGCCAGCAGGGGACTGGATTCACCCCTCCACTTT.

Concerning this clonotype: A read error is possible here, since a much larger clone lies one base away. The chain links TRBV11-3 to TRBJ1-3; D perhaps matches TRBD1 (5 bases). Germline V gene sequence: CDR1 SGHNT, CDR2 YENEEA. Trimming shortened V by 2 bases and J by 6 bases, and 11 bases separated the two germline ends. The CDR3 length is 14 residues. CDR3 sequence reads: CASSLRGGVNTIYF. The CDR3 nucleotides read TGTGCCAGCAGCTTAAGGGGAGGAGTAAACACCATATATTTT.

This clonotype was detected only a few times. This chain's CDR3 is CSAKTGGNSPLHF. The CDR3 nucleotides read TGCAGTGCCAAGACAGGGGGGAATTCACCCCTCCACTTT. This chain uses TRBV20-1 with TRBJ1-6, with TRBD1 identical over 9 bases. Germline V CDR1 and CDR2: DFQATT, SNEGSKA (reference sequence). The V gene end was trimmed by 6 bases and the J gene end by 7 bases; junction bases not matched to a gene: 4. The CDR3 loop spans 13 amino acids.

Comments on this clonotype: One end of the junction varies from germline; a read error may be responsible. V is TRBV6-5 and J is TRBJ1-4, with D uncertain. The CDR3 loop spans 12 amino acids. Germline V gene lookup returns CDR1 MNHEY and CDR2 SVGAGI. Here the CDR3 reads CASSSTNEELFF. CDR3 sequence (DNA): TGTGCCAGCAGTTCGACTAATGAAGAACTGTTTTTT.

The rearrangement joins TRBV27 to TRBJ1-2; 7 bases are shared with TRBD1. J gave up 2 bases and V 4 bases, and 4 bases lay outside the gene matches. The germline gives CDR1 MNHEY, CDR2 SMNVEV (reference sequence). The CDR3 runs to 14 residues. The CDR3 DNA sequence: TGTGCCAGCAGTTCTAAGGACAGGAACTATGGCTACACCTTC. Protein: CASSSKDRNYGYTF.

V and J are TRBV6-1 and TRBJ1-1; 8 bases align to TRBD1. Germline-derived CDR1 and CDR2 are MNHNS and SASEGT. The CDR3 contains 15 residues. V lost 0 bases and J lost 7; bases outside the gene matches: 7. The CDR3 sequence is CASSEAIRGQGEAFF. CDR3 DNA sequence: TGTGCCAGCAGTGAAGCTATCAGGGGGCAGGGTGAAGCTTTCTTT.

V gene TRBV7-9 combines with J gene TRBJ1-3; D gene ambiguous. Germline assignment: CDR1 SEHNR and CDR2 FQNEAQ (reference sequence). This CDR3 is built from 16 residues. V lost 3 bases and J lost 2, with 14 bases in between. The CDR3 region has the DNA TGTGCCAGCAGCTTCCCCGGACTGGGCACTGGAAACACCATATATTTT. The encoded protein is CASSFPGLGTGNTIYF.